These T cell receptor beta chains were read from a single sample in a study of cytotoxic CD8 clonotypes in ibrutinib-treated CLL. Only in-frame clones appear in the TCRdb table, and some are missing; sequencing was by immunoSEQ multiplex PCR. The sample comprises tens of thousands of clones, approximately 71% of which are singletons, and 43% rests with the top ten. This sample comprised PBMCs, obtained after 12 months of ibrutinib treatment. The receptors stem from a human donor with chronic lymphocytic leukemia. The CDR3 runs from the conserved cysteine through the conserved F or W.

CDR3aa	v_gene	j_gene
CASSEGNTGELFF	TRBV28	TRBJ2-2
CASSYAGSVDTQYF	TRBV6-5	TRBJ2-3
CASSSRAGGSRADTQYF	TRBV7-2	TRBJ2-3
CASGGLAGGGELFF	TRBV28	TRBJ2-2
CASGVRYTF	TRBV28	TRBJ1-2
CASSTTQVYGYTF	TRBV19	TRBJ1-2
CASSPGTQETQYF	TRBV7-3	TRBJ2-5
CASSLDMPSYEQYF	TRBV11-2	TRBJ2-7
CASSEGPSTDTQYF	TRBV2	TRBJ2-3
CATTGTGGRNEQFF	TRBV15	TRBJ2-1
CASSQASGANVLTF	TRBV19	TRBJ2-6
CAFIGPRGYEQYF	TRBV30	TRBJ2-7
CATVNYEQYF	TRBV28	TRBJ2-7
CASSFGQGSGNTIYF	TRBV7-2	TRBJ1-3
CASKGDIYGYTF	TRBV19	TRBJ1-2
CASSVEGADTQYF	TRBV5-5	TRBJ2-3